Presented here are 18 T cell receptor beta chains from one specimen sequenced in a study of blood T cells in healthy people across ages. A J-beta primer mix and a sample-barcoded 5' primer were used in a second PCR of about 7 to 11 cycles. TCRdb passed the 5' RACE reads through MiXCR, listing each CDR3 protein once. The sample records almost 800,000 distinct CDR3 sequences, more than 45% being singletons. The source material was blood. The source of these receptors is a man aged 25-45 years in good health.

V usage is TRBV9 and J usage is TRBJ2-1, with 10 bases matching TRBD1. V lost 0 bases and J lost 6; bases outside the gene matches: 6. The CDR3 length is 16 residues. CDR1 is SGDLS and CDR2 is YYNGEE in the germline V gene. Here the CDR3 DNA reads TGTGCCAGCAGCGTAGTCCCGGGACAGGGGATCAATGAGCAGTTCTTC. As protein: CASSVVPGQGINEQFF.

V and J are TRBV7-6 and TRBJ2-3; a weak D match, TRBD2 (7 bases). Trimming shortened V by 2 bases and J by 6 bases, and 12 bases separated the two germline ends. The germline V gene has CDR1 SGHVS and CDR2 FNYEAQ. The CDR3 consists of 14 residues. CDR3 residues: CASSLWGGQDTQYF. DNA for the CDR3: TGTGCCAGCAGCTTATGGGGGGGCCAGGATACGCAGTATTTT.

This chain uses TRBV5-1 with TRBJ2-3; the D gene is possibly TRBD1 (5 bases). This CDR3 comprises 16 residues. Germline lookup yields CDR1 SGHRS and CDR2 YFSETQ. Trimming stripped 0 bases from V and 3 bases from J, with 14 bases between. The CDR3 spells CASSLEGRAKTDTQYF. The CDR3 coding sequence is TGCGCCAGCAGCTTGGAAGGCAGGGCAAAAACAGATACGCAGTATTTT.

The chain links TRBV6-5 to TRBJ2-1; tentatively, D is TRBD2 (6 bases). This CDR3 has 15 amino acids. Trimming shortened V by 4 bases and J by 2 bases, and 12 bases separated the two germline ends. The germline gives CDR1 MNHEY, CDR2 SVGAGI. CDR3 residues: CASSSLSGAYNEQFF. CDR3 nucleotides: TGTGCCAGCAGTTCCCTTAGCGGAGCCTACAATGAGCAGTTCTTC.

The rearrangement uses TRBV25-1 and TRBJ2-1; 7 nucleotides agree with TRBD2. The CDR3 consists of 15 residues. V dropped 6 bases and J dropped 4; count of bases not matched to a gene: 9. CDR1 is MGHDK and CDR2 is SYGVNS in the germline V gene. The CDR3 nucleotides are TGTGCCAGCAGCGGAGGCGGGGGAACATACAATGAGCAGTTCTTC. Amino acid sequence: CASSGGGGTYNEQFF.

As for this clonotype: One end of the junction does not line up with germline, which may come from a read error. The genes are TRBV5-1 and TRBJ2-3; D is unresolved. The germline gives CDR1 SGHRS, CDR2 YFSETQ. The CDR3 is 12 residues long. The CDR3 region has the DNA TGTGCCAGCAGCTACAACACAGATACGCAGTATTTT. Translating gives CASSYNTDTQYF.

The V gene is TRBV6-5, the J gene TRBJ2-1; 14 bases align to TRBD2. J gave up 8 bases and V 6 bases, and 6 bases lay outside the gene matches. Germline loops: CDR1 MNHEY, CDR2 SVGAGI. This CDR3 contains 15 residues. CDR3 residues: CASRRPGLAGDEQFF. The CDR3 DNA reads TGTGCCAGCAGAAGACCGGGACTAGCGGGAGATGAGCAGTTCTTC.

About this clonotype itself: At one end, the junction sequence differs from germline, possibly due to a read error. This chain connects TRBV5-1 to TRBJ2-7; D possibly corresponds to TRBD1 (7 bases). From germline, CDR1 is SGHRS and CDR2 YFSETQ. The CDR3 spans 15 residues. CDR3 DNA: TGCGCCAGCAGCTTGGCCGGGGGACAGCTCTACGTGCAGTACTTC. Amino acids: CASSLAGGQLYVQYF.

As concerns this clonotype: Mismatch with germline at one junction end may stem from a read error. The chain is built from TRBV7-2 and TRBJ2-5; D is uncertain. Germline V gene lookup returns CDR1 SGHTA and CDR2 FQGNSA. This CDR3 is built from 13 residues. The CDR3 coding sequence is TGTGCCAGCAGCTTAGAAATGCGAGAGACCCAGTACTTT. Translating it yields CASSLEMRETQYF.

The chain couples TRBV7-2 to TRBJ2-1; weak D call: TRBD1 (5 bases). CDR1 and CDR2 (germline): SGHTA, FQGNSA. Trimming pared 10 bases from V and 10 bases from J, leaving 14 bases between. This CDR3 is built from 11 residues. CDR3 in amino acids: CAIPRGHEQFF. The CDR3 coding sequence is TGTGCCATCCCAAGGGGCCACGAGCAGTTCTTC.

This chain joins TRBV10-3 and TRBJ2-3; a weak D match, TRBD2 (5 bases). This CDR3 has 12 residues. The ends were cut back, 7 bases at V and 5 bases at J, with 10 bases in the middle. The germline CDR1 and CDR2 sequences are ENHRY and SYGVKD. CDR3 residues: CAINLEGDTQYF. DNA for the CDR3: TGTGCCATCAATCTAGAGGGAGATACGCAGTATTTT.

The chain uses TRBV2 and TRBJ1-1, with D unclear. This CDR3 has 15 amino acids. Germline lookup yields CDR1 SNHLY and CDR2 FYNNEI. V was clipped by 6 bases and J by 2 bases, with 16 bases between them. The CDR3 loop reads CASRGLTVTNTEAFF. The CDR3 bases are TGTGCCAGCAGGGGGTTGACGGTAACAAACACTGAAGCTTTCTTT.

The chain is built from TRBV3-1 and TRBJ2-3; no clear D gene. CDR3 length: 15 amino acids. Trimming took 4 bases from V and 0 from J, leaving 11 bases between them. In germline, CDR1 is LGHDT, CDR2 YNNKEL (reference sequence). The CDR3 loop reads CASSPGRPSTDTQYF. The DNA of the CDR3 is TGTGCCAGCAGCCCGGGTCGCCCCAGCACAGATACGCAGTATTTT.

J is TRBJ2-7 and V is TRBV20-1; 8 bases are shared with TRBD2. V was pared by 5 bases and J by 7 bases, with 19 bases of the junction left unmatched. The germline V gene encodes CDR1 DFQATT and CDR2 SNEGSKA (reference sequence). There are 16 residues in the CDR3. The DNA for the CDR3 is TGCAGTGCTGCGACTAGCGTGTCCCTTCAAAGCTATGAGCAGTACTTC. Its protein product is CSAATSVSLQSYEQYF.

The gene calls are TRBV20-1 and TRBJ2-5; 13 bases are a match to TRBD2. CDR1 DFQATT and CDR2 SNEGSKA come from the germline V gene (reference sequence). This CDR3 has 14 residues. J was trimmed by 11 bases and V by 4 bases; bases with no gene match: 10. CDR3 in DNA: TGCAGTGCTAAACTAGCGGGGGGGGCGTGGGAGCAGTACTTC. Translated: CSAKLAGGAWEQYF.

This chain joins TRBV5-5 and TRBJ2-5; the match to TRBD2 covers 9 bases. Germline loops: CDR1 SGHKS, CDR2 YYEKEE (reference sequence). V was clipped by 2 bases and J by 5 bases; unmatched bases: 7. The CDR3 runs to 15 residues. In DNA form, the CDR3 reads TGTGCCAGCAGCTTCGTCGCTAGCGGGGTGGAGACCCAGTACTTC. Residues: CASSFVASGVETQYF.

This chain uses TRBV12-3 or TRBV12-4 with TRBJ2-3; 13 bases align to TRBD2. J gave up 5 bases and V 6 bases, and 5 bases lay outside the gene matches. This CDR3 has 15 residues. CDR3 DNA: TGTGCCAGCAGCAGGACTAGCGGGGGCGGAGATACGCAGTATTTT. Amino acids: CASSRTSGGGDTQYF.

This clonotype has just a few counts. This chain links TRBV29-1 with TRBJ2-1; D is perhaps TRBD1 (5 bases). Trimming pared 7 bases from V and 0 bases from J, leaving 10 bases between. The CDR3 length is 13 residues. Germline V gives CDR1 SQVTM, CDR2 ANQGSEA. The CDR3 coding sequence is TGCAGCGACAGGTCCAGCTCCTACAATGAGCAGTTCTTC. Amino acids: CSDRSSSYNEQFF.